This is a list of T cell receptor beta chains from one sample in a study of Ad26.COV2.S vaccination and SARS-CoV-2 variants. Assay used: immunoSEQ multiplex PCR; TCRdb lists only in-frame clones, some missing. This repertoire shows 300,000 to 400,000 clones, about 85% found once; its top ten account for roughly 3.3%. The specimen comprised peripheral blood, sampled in a trial of Ad26.COV2.S vaccine versus placebo. The receptors derive from a person between 18 and 59 years old who received the Ad26.COV2.S COVID-19 vaccine or a placebo. Each CDR3 is given with its conserved first and last residue. A D gene is named only where the DNA matches it firmly. Size is omitted from some rows. Given values are once, few, many or a class for expanded clones.

j_call clone_size d_call v_call cdr3_aa cdr3_nt
TRBJ2-6 once . TRBV5-1 CASTESSGANVLTF TGCGCCAGTACAGAATCCTCTGGGGCCAACGTCCTGACTTTC
TRBJ2-1 . . TRBV6-5 CASSPGGYNEQFF TGTGCCAGCAGCCCCGGCGGGTACAATGAGCAGTTCTTC
TRBJ1-5 . . TRBV9 CASSLYSNQPQHF TGTGCCAGCAGTCTGTATAGCAATCAGCCCCAGCATTTT
TRBJ2-5 . . TRBV12-3/TRBV12-4 CASGLETQYF TGTGCCAGCGGGCTGGAGACCCAGTACTTC
TRBJ1-1 . . TRBV28 CASSRWGQGLNTEAFF TGTGCCAGCAGCCGCTGGGGGCAGGGATTAAACACTGAAGCTTTCTTT
TRBJ1-1 . TRBD1 TRBV18 CASSPGTGGNTEAFF TGTGCCAGCTCACCAGGGACAGGCGGCAACACTGAAGCTTTCTTT
TRBJ1-1 . . TRBV2 CASSGGNTEAFF TGTGCCAGCAGTGGTGGGAACACTGAAGCTTTCTTT
TRBJ1-2 . . TRBV9 CASSVVTASNYGYTF TGTGCCAGCAGCGTAGTAACAGCGTCAAACTATGGCTACACCTTC
TRBJ2-1 few . TRBV18 CASSLQRAYNEQFF TGTGCCAGCTCATTGCAACGGGCCTACAATGAGCAGTTCTTC
TRBJ2-7 many . TRBV5-4 CASRIDYGYEQYF TGTGCCAGCAGAATCGACTACGGGTACGAGCAGTACTTC
TRBJ2-5 few . TRBV3-1/TRBV3-2 CASSYRRAGLEETQYF TGTGCCAGCAGCTACCGACGGGCAGGGCTCGAAGAGACCCAGTACTTC
TRBJ2-1 . . TRBV21-1 CASSKESRPYREHEQFF TGTGCCAGCAGCAAAGAATCGCGTCCGTACAGGGAACATGAGCAGTTCTTC
TRBJ2-7 . . TRBV7-6 CASSLALSGYPYEQYF TGTGCCAGCAGCTTAGCGCTGAGCGGTTACCCCTACGAGCAGTACTTC
TRBJ2-7 . . TRBV5-1 CASSVSNYEQYF TGCGCCAGCAGCGTGTCGAACTACGAGCAGTACTTC
TRBJ1-5 . . TRBV5-6 CASSHQENQPQHF TGTGCCAGCAGCCACCAAGAAAATCAGCCCCAGCATTTT
TRBJ2-2 . TRBD1 TRBV10-1 CASRQGVDTGELFF TGCGCCAGCAGGCAGGGGGTAGACACCGGGGAGCTGTTTTTT
TRBJ2-3 . . TRBV24-1 CATSAAGLSGADTQYF TGTGCCACCAGTGCCGCAGGACTCTCGGGGGCAGATACGCAGTATTTT
TRBJ2-3 . . TRBV19 CASSLMLGTDTQYF TGTGCCAGTAGTTTGATGCTAGGGACAGATACGCAGTATTTT
TRBJ2-7 . TRBD1 TRBV5-1 CASSLKDRVTHEQYF TGCGCCAGCAGCTTGAAGGACAGGGTCACCCACGAGCAGTACTTC
TRBJ2-1 . . TRBV28 CASSSLPPPGTNEQFF TGTGCCAGCAGTTCCCTCCCCCCGCCAGGCACCAATGAGCAGTTCTTC
TRBJ1-1 once . TRBV4-3 CASSQDVGENTEAFF TGCGCCAGCAGCCAAGATGTAGGAGAGAACACTGAAGCTTTCTTT
TRBJ2-1 . TRBD2 TRBV10-3 CATRGGGGPATQFF TGTGCCACCCGGGGTGGCGGGGGGCCTGCGACGCAGTTCTTC
TRBJ1-3 . TRBD1 TRBV18 CASSRMDRSSGNTIYF TGTGCCAGCTCACGAATGGACAGGAGCTCTGGAAACACCATATATTTT
TRBJ2-1 . . TRBV19 CASSIVALVATRLYNEQFF TGTGCCAGTAGTATAGTGGCCTTGGTGGCAACGAGATTGTACAATGAGCAGTTCTTC
TRBJ1-2 . . TRBV18 CASSPFRGNYGYTF TGTGCCAGCTCACCATTCAGGGGTAACTATGGCTACACCTTC
TRBJ2-7 . TRBD2 TRBV5-4 CASSGGLAGSSYEQYF TGTGCCAGCAGCGGTGGACTAGCGGGATCCTCATACGAGCAGTACTTC
TRBJ1-2 . TRBD1 TRBV27 CASSPDRAGGYTF TGTGCCAGCAGTCCGGACAGGGCCGGGGGCTACACCTTC
TRBJ1-3 once TRBD1 TRBV7-8 CASSLGDRGRLANTIYF TGTGCCAGCAGCTTAGGGGACAGGGGGCGGTTGGCCAACACCATATATTTT
TRBJ1-5 . . TRBV6-5 CASGRQPGSNQPQHF TGTGCCAGCGGCCGACAGCCAGGGAGCAATCAGCCCCAGCATTTT
TRBJ2-1 . . TRBV9 CATNPRGETYNEQFF TGTGCCACCAATCCCAGGGGGGAGACCTACAATGAGCAGTTCTTC
TRBJ2-7 . . TRBV25-1 CASGVGSIYEQYF TGTGCCAGCGGGGTCGGGAGTATCTACGAGCAGTACTTC
TRBJ1-3 . . TRBV5-4 CASSFQGTGNTIYF TGTGCCAGCAGCTTCCAGGGAACTGGAAACACCATATATTTT
TRBJ2-2 . . TRBV11-2 CASKPSKGPRGGELFF TGTGCCAGCAAACCCTCTAAAGGGCCTCGGGGCGGGGAGCTGTTTTTT
TRBJ2-1 . . TRBV9 CASSPRSGSSYNEQFF TGTGCCAGCAGCCCCAGGTCGGGGAGCTCCTACAATGAGCAGTTCTTC
TRBJ1-2 . TRBD1 TRBV5-6 CASSFGQGGARGYTF TGTGCCAGCAGCTTCGGCCAGGGGGGAGCTAGAGGCTACACCTTC
TRBJ2-7 . TRBD2 TRBV7-2 CASSLVAGGYEQYF TGTGCCAGCAGCTTGGTAGCGGGAGGCTACGAGCAGTACTTC
TRBJ2-7 few . TRBV3-1/TRBV3-2 CASSQQLYEQYF TGTGCCAGCAGCCAACAACTCTACGAGCAGTACTTC
TRBJ2-5 . . TRBV3-1/TRBV3-2 CASSILPQETQYF TGTGCCAGCAGCATACTTCCCCAAGAGACCCAGTACTTC
TRBJ2-5 once TRBD2 TRBV6-5 CASSPGLAGARAQYF TGTGCCAGCAGCCCCGGACTAGCGGGGGCGCGGGCCCAGTACTTC
TRBJ1-6 . . TRBV19 CASSISGADSPLHF TGTGCCAGTAGTATATCGGGAGCGGATTCACCCCTCCACTTT
TRBJ2-7 . TRBD1 TRBV7-2 CASSLDRLGQYF TGTGCCAGCAGCCTGGACAGGCTCGGACAGTACTTC
TRBJ1-3 . . TRBV15 CATSRDQASSGNTIYF TGTGCCACCAGCAGAGATCAAGCTAGCTCTGGAAACACCATATATTTT
TRBJ2-3 . . TRBV7-6 CASSLGLTDTQYF TGTGCCAGCAGCTTAGGCCTCACAGATACGCAGTATTTT
TRBJ2-7 . TRBD2 TRBV2 CASSQRWTSGSHEQYF TGTGCCAGCAGCCAACGCTGGACTAGCGGGAGCCACGAGCAGTACTTC
TRBJ2-6 . . TRBV5-1 CASSLTGFPISGANVLTF TGCGCCAGCAGCTTGACAGGTTTCCCTATCTCTGGGGCCAACGTCCTGACTTTC
TRBJ2-1 . TRBD1 TRBV19 CASSTGQGAPEQFF TGTGCCAGTAGTACCGGACAGGGGGCTCCTGAGCAGTTCTTC
TRBJ2-1 . . TRBV15 CATSRAGDADEQFF TGTGCCACCAGCAGAGCGGGAGATGCGGATGAGCAGTTCTTC
TRBJ2-7 . . TRBV4-1 CASSRGPTYEQYF TGCGCCAGCAGCCGAGGACCCACCTACGAGCAGTACTTC
TRBJ1-1 . . TRBV11-3 CASSLGPSGAAFF TGTGCCAGCAGCTTAGGCCCCTCGGGGGCAGCTTTCTTT
TRBJ1-5 . TRBD1 TRBV19 CASSTTGEKRVQPQHF TGTGCCAGTAGTACTACAGGGGAAAAAAGGGTTCAGCCCCAGCATTTT
TRBJ2-7 once TRBD2 TRBV5-5 CASSPGLAGVNAYEQYF TGTGCCAGCAGCCCTGGACTAGCGGGAGTCAACGCCTACGAGCAGTACTTC